These 5 T cell receptor beta chains were all obtained from the same sample, sequenced in a study of OX40 agonist ivuxolimab in advanced cancers. This table comes from immunoSEQ multiplex PCR, and its TCRdb copy is limited to in-frame clones, with some not included. The sample comprises tens of thousands of clones, about 87% of which are singletons, and more than 4% rests with the top ten. The starting material was CD4+ or CD8+ T cells sorted from blood, obtained in a trial of the OX40 agonist ivuxolimab. All receptors come from an adult with an advanced solid tumor such as melanoma, head and neck, liver or kidney cancer.

This clone was observed a handful of times. The chain employs TRBV2 and TRBJ1-4; no clear D. Germline CDR1 is SNHLY and CDR2 is FYNNEI. Trimming took off 6 bases at V and 0 bases at J, with 11 bases between the two ends. The CDR3 spans 15 residues. The CDR3 coding sequence is TGTGCCAGCAGCGCCCCACCCTCAACTAATGAAAAACTGTTTTTT. This encodes CASSAPPSTNEKLFF.

V usage is TRBV10-1 and J usage is TRBJ2-1; TRBD2 matches 10 bases. Germline trimming cut 4 bases from V and 7 bases from J; bases unmatched to any gene: 13. This CDR3 comprises 17 residues. Germline lookup yields CDR1 WNHNN and CDR2 SYGVQD (reference sequence). CDR3 in DNA: TGCGCCAGCAGTGGCTCCTTGAGCGGGAGGGCCGGGAATGAGCAGTTCTTC. This gives the protein CASSGSLSGRAGNEQFF.

The DNA for the CDR3 is TGTGCCAGCAGCCAGACGGCTGGTGGGGAGGAGACCCAGTACTTC. Its protein is CASSQTAGGEETQYF. The chain combines TRBV7-3 with TRBJ2-5, with a possible D match to TRBD2 (5 bases). The CDR3 is made up of 15 amino acids. Trimming took 5 bases from V and 5 from J, leaving 18 bases between them. CDR1 SGHTA and CDR2 FQGTGA come from the germline V gene.

This clone appeared a single time. The chain recombines TRBV11-2 with TRBJ1-5; D gene uncertain. The CDR3 extends over 13 amino acids. From germline, CDR1 is SGHAT and CDR2 FQNNGV. V was pared by 0 bases and J by 6 bases, with 6 bases between. CDR3 nucleotides: TGTGCCAGCAGCTTAGATTTGGCTCAGCCCCAGCATTTT. Residues: CASSLDLAQPQHF.

CDR3 nucleotides: TGTGCCAGCAGTGACCTAGGGGGGAGAGGGACCGGGGAGCTGTTTTTT. It specifies CASSDLGGRGTGELFF. This rearrangement joins TRBV6-1 to TRBJ2-2; D may correspond to TRBD1 or TRBD2 (6 bases each). The CDR3 has 16 residues. V shed 3 bases and J shed 5 bases, with 16 bases lying between them. Germline CDR1 and CDR2: MNHNS and SASEGT.